The 4 T cell receptor beta chains presented below share a single source sample, sequenced in a study of cytomegalovirus exposure and HLA in healthy donors. Amplification used 60 Vbeta primers and 13 Jbeta primers. Repertoires were generated with immunoSEQ multiplex PCR, while TCRdb's copy carries only in-frame clones and drops some. Among roughly 180,000 clones listed, over 75% were seen once. The sequenced material came from PBMCs. The receptor source for this set is a woman aged 25-40 years in good health and CMV-seronegative.

The chain is built from TRBV18 and TRBJ2-1; 11 nucleotides agree with TRBD2. V was clipped by 5 bases and J by 6 bases; unmatched bases: 15. Per germline, CDR1 KGHSH and CDR2 LQKENI. CDR3 length: 18 amino acids. This CDR3 is CASSATSGGSRVRNEQFF. In nucleotides, the CDR3 is TGTGCCAGCTCAGCTACTAGCGGGGGTTCCCGGGTCCGCAATGAGCAGTTCTTC.

The V call is TRBV28, the J call TRBJ1-4; D uncertain. This CDR3 spans 14 amino acids. From germline, CDR1 is MDHEN and CDR2 SYDVKM. V was pared by 4 bases and J by 0 bases, with 6 bases between. In DNA, the CDR3 is TGTGCCAGCAGTTCATCATCAACTAATGAAAAACTGTTTTTT. This sequence encodes CASSSSSTNEKLFF.

This clone occurred once. The chain uses TRBV6-1 and TRBJ1-3; no reliable D call. Germline CDR1 is MNHNS and CDR2 is SASEGT. Trimming removed 0 bases at V and 5 bases at J, with 5 bases between. The CDR3 extends over 13 amino acids. CDR3 protein: CASSEAARNTIYF. In DNA, the CDR3 is TGTGCCAGCAGTGAAGCTGCTAGAAACACCATATATTTT.

The chain links TRBV15 to TRBJ2-5, with D maybe TRBD2 (6 bases). Trimming removed 0 bases from V and 1 base from J, with 12 bases in between. CDR3 length equals 16 residues. Germline V gives CDR1 LNHNV, CDR2 YYDKDF (reference sequence). CDR3 loop: CATSRESGLPQETQYF. CDR3 sequence (DNA): TGTGCCACCAGCAGAGAATCGGGACTTCCCCAAGAGACCCAGTACTTC.